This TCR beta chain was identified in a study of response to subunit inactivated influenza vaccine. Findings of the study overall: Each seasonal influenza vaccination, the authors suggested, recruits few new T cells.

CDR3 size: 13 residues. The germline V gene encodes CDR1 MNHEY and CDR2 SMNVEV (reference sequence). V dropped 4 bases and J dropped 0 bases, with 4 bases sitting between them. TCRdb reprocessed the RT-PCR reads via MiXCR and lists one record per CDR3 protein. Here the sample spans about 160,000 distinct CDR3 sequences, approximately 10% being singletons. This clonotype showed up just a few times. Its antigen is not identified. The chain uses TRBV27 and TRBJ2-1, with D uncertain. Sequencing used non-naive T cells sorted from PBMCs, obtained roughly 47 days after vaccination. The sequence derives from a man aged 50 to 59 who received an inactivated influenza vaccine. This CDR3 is CASSSYSYNEQFF. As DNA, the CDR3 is TGTGCCAGCAGTTCGTACTCCTACAATGAGCAGTTCTTC.